Sequencing of this T cell receptor (beta chain) was carried out in a study of cytotoxic CD8 clonotypes in ibrutinib-treated CLL. CDR3 length: 14 amino acids. Trimming cost V 5 bases and J 6 bases; bases outside gene matches: 4. Germline V gene lookup returns CDR1 MDHEN and CDR2 SYDVKM. Profiling relied on immunoSEQ multiplex PCR, and the TCRdb table lists in-frame clones only, not all of them. In the table there are more than 200,000 clones, under 80% of which are singletons. PBMCs were cryopreserved, and about 1.8 micrograms of genomic DNA from them went into TCR beta libraries. The chain employs TRBV28 and TRBJ1-4, with 9 bases that match TRBD1. This TCR was recovered from a human donor with chronic lymphocytic leukemia. The input for sequencing was PBMCs, taken after 24 months of ibrutinib treatment. The CDR3 is CASSQQGADEKLFF. CDR3 in DNA: TGTGCCAGCAGTCAACAGGGGGCTGATGAAAAACTGTTTTTT.